Listed below are T cell receptor beta chains from one sample, sequenced in a study of T cell repertoires in cytomegalovirus infection. From the reads, TCRdb called clonotypes with MiXCR, one entry per CDR3 protein. This table has around 430,000 distinct CDR3 sequences, roughly 42% appearing once. Which antigens these TCRs recognize remains unknown. The sample in question was cultured PBMCs, obtained from culture after CMV antigen stimulation. The source of these receptors is a human donor in good health (CMV status not recorded). Some clones in this sample may be carry-over from other donors' samples. Both conserved end residues are part of each CDR3. The D gene is left open where the match is weak. Clone size, where shown, is once, few, many, or a class for clones that have expanded.

clone_size: few; j_call: TRBJ2-1; d_call: .; v_call: TRBV7-8; cdr3_aa: CASSLDGGATPFEQFF; cdr3_nt: TGTGCCAGCAGCTTAGATGGCGGGGCGACCCCCTTTGAGCAGTTCTTC
clone_size: .; j_call: TRBJ1-1; d_call: .; v_call: TRBV27; cdr3_aa: CASSPGYISGYYTEAFF; cdr3_nt: TGTGCCAGCAGTCCGGGATATATTTCCGGATACTACACTGAAGCTTTCTTT
clone_size: .; j_call: TRBJ2-4; d_call: .; v_call: TRBV11-2; cdr3_aa: CASSRGLGAGHQYF; cdr3_nt: TGTGCCAGCAGCCGAGGGTTGGGCGCTGGCCATCAGTACTTC
clone_size: .; j_call: TRBJ1-4; d_call: .; v_call: TRBV10-3; cdr3_aa: CAISESGRTNEKLFF; cdr3_nt: TGTGCCATCAGTGAGTCGGGAAGGACTAATGAAAAACTGTTTTTT
clone_size: .; j_call: TRBJ1-1; d_call: .; v_call: TRBV28; cdr3_aa: CASRAAGTNTEAFF; cdr3_nt: TGTGCCAGCAGGGCCGCAGGGACAAACACTGAAGCTTTCTTT
clone_size: .; j_call: TRBJ2-1; d_call: .; v_call: TRBV6-6; cdr3_aa: CASRRSGTPNNEQFF; cdr3_nt: TGTGCCAGCAGACGATCCGGGACTCCTAACAATGAGCAGTTCTTC
clone_size: .; j_call: TRBJ2-2; d_call: .; v_call: TRBV6-2/TRBV6-3; cdr3_aa: CASSWRENTGELFF; cdr3_nt: TGTGCCAGCAGTTGGCGGGAGAACACCGGGGAGCTGTTTTTT
clone_size: few; j_call: TRBJ2-7; d_call: TRBD1; v_call: TRBV10-3; cdr3_aa: CAISESGQTTYEQYF; cdr3_nt: TGTGCCATCAGTGAGTCGGGACAGACCACCTACGAGCAGTACTTC
clone_size: few; j_call: TRBJ2-3; d_call: .; v_call: TRBV7-2; cdr3_aa: CASSLGVGGFTDTQYF; cdr3_nt: TGTGCCAGCAGTCTAGGGGTCGGGGGATTCACAGATACGCAGTATTTT
clone_size: .; j_call: TRBJ2-3; d_call: TRBD2; v_call: TRBV20-1; cdr3_aa: CSASTSGTSTDTQYF; cdr3_nt: TGCAGTGCCTCGACTAGCGGAACTAGCACAGATACGCAGTATTTT
clone_size: few; j_call: TRBJ1-1; d_call: TRBD1; v_call: TRBV12-3/TRBV12-4; cdr3_aa: CASIRQGTEAFF; cdr3_nt: TGTGCCAGCATAAGACAGGGCACTGAAGCTTTCTTT
clone_size: .; j_call: TRBJ2-3; d_call: .; v_call: TRBV4-3; cdr3_aa: CASSQGPQGRDTQYF; cdr3_nt: TGCGCCAGCAGCCAAGGTCCACAGGGTCGAGATACGCAGTATTTT
clone_size: .; j_call: TRBJ1-2; d_call: .; v_call: TRBV19; cdr3_aa: CASSLQPPGHPFDGYTF; cdr3_nt: TGTGCCAGTAGTCTACAACCCCCGGGACACCCCTTCGATGGCTACACCTTC
clone_size: .; j_call: TRBJ2-3; d_call: TRBD1; v_call: TRBV27; cdr3_aa: CASSTYRGNSSTDTQYF; cdr3_nt: TGTGCCAGCAGTACTTACAGGGGTAATAGTAGCACAGATACGCAGTATTTT
clone_size: .; j_call: TRBJ2-3; d_call: TRBD1; v_call: TRBV15; cdr3_aa: CATSREGQGATGDTQYF; cdr3_nt: TGTGCCACCAGCAGGGAAGGACAGGGTGCGACTGGAGATACGCAGTATTTT
clone_size: .; j_call: TRBJ1-6; d_call: TRBD1; v_call: TRBV6-1; cdr3_aa: CASSEVGQNNSPLHF; cdr3_nt: TGTGCCAGCAGTGAAGTGGGACAGAATAATTCACCCCTCCACTTT
clone_size: .; j_call: TRBJ2-7; d_call: .; v_call: TRBV12-5; cdr3_aa: CASGLVRHSSYEQYF; cdr3_nt: TGTGCTAGTGGTTTGGTACGGCATTCCTCCTACGAGCAGTACTTC
clone_size: .; j_call: TRBJ1-2; d_call: .; v_call: TRBV7-9; cdr3_aa: CASSLVSRDYGYTF; cdr3_nt: TGTGCCAGCAGCTTAGTCTCCAGGGACTATGGCTACACCTTC
clone_size: .; j_call: TRBJ2-5; d_call: .; v_call: TRBV11-3; cdr3_aa: CASSNIPGQLGTQYF; cdr3_nt: TGTGCCAGCAGCAATATTCCTGGACAGTTAGGGACCCAGTACTTC
clone_size: .; j_call: TRBJ2-5; d_call: .; v_call: TRBV4-3; cdr3_aa: CASSQEVGERGTQYF; cdr3_nt: TGCGCCAGCAGCCAAGAAGTAGGGGAAAGAGGGACCCAGTACTTC
clone_size: .; j_call: TRBJ2-3; d_call: .; v_call: TRBV9; cdr3_aa: CASSVDPGLGTDTQYF; cdr3_nt: TGTGCCAGCAGCGTAGATCCAGGACTTGGCACAGATACGCAGTATTTT
clone_size: few; j_call: TRBJ1-2; d_call: TRBD1; v_call: TRBV7-8; cdr3_aa: CASSLRDRGGYTF; cdr3_nt: TGTGCCAGCAGCTTACGGGACAGGGGCGGCTACACCTTC
clone_size: .; j_call: TRBJ1-5; d_call: .; v_call: TRBV6-2/TRBV6-3; cdr3_aa: CASSPRDPFRGQPQHF; cdr3_nt: TGTGCCAGCAGTCCTCGGGACCCCTTCCGTGGTCAGCCCCAGCATTTT
clone_size: .; j_call: TRBJ2-7; d_call: TRBD2; v_call: TRBV12-5; cdr3_aa: CASGLVVAGVSYEQYF; cdr3_nt: TGTGCTAGTGGTTTGGTAGTAGCGGGAGTTTCCTACGAGCAGTACTTC
clone_size: .; j_call: TRBJ2-5; d_call: TRBD2; v_call: TRBV7-6; cdr3_aa: CASLRLAGGRETQYF; cdr3_nt: TGTGCCAGCTTGCGACTAGCGGGAGGGCGAGAGACCCAGTACTTC
clone_size: .; j_call: TRBJ2-3; d_call: .; v_call: TRBV7-8; cdr3_aa: CASSQLTDTQYF; cdr3_nt: TGTGCCAGCAGCCAACTAACAGATACGCAGTATTTT
clone_size: .; j_call: TRBJ1-5; d_call: .; v_call: TRBV19; cdr3_aa: CASSIRGAPQHF; cdr3_nt: TGTGCCAGTAGTATACGGGGGGCGCCCCAGCATTTT
clone_size: .; j_call: TRBJ2-1; d_call: TRBD2; v_call: TRBV11-2; cdr3_aa: CASTTTSGSNEQFF; cdr3_nt: TGTGCCAGCACAACGACTAGCGGGTCCAATGAGCAGTTCTTC
clone_size: .; j_call: TRBJ2-3; d_call: TRBD2; v_call: TRBV6-1; cdr3_aa: CASMTLLAGGTDTQYF; cdr3_nt: TGTGCCAGCATGACCCTCCTGGCGGGGGGCACAGATACGCAGTATTTT
clone_size: few; j_call: TRBJ2-5; d_call: .; v_call: TRBV28; cdr3_aa: CASSLINPASGETQYF; cdr3_nt: TGTGCCAGCAGTTTAATAAATCCCGCCAGCGGGGAGACCCAGTACTTC